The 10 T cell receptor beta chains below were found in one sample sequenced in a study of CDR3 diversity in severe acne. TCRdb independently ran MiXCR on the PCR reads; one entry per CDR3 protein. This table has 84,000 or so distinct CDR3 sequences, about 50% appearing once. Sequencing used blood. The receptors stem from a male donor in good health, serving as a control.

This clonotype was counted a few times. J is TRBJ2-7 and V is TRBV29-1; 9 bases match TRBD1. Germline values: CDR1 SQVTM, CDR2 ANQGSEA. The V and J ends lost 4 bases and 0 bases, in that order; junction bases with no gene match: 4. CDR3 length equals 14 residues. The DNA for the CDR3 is TGCAGCGTTGTTTGGGACAGGGACTCCTACGAGCAGTACTTC. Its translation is CSVVWDRDSYEQYF.

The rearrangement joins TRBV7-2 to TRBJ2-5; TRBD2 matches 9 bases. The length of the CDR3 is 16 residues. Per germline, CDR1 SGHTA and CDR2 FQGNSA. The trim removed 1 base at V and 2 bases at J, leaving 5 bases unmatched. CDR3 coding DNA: TGTGCCAGCAGCTTAGGCACTAGCGGGTGGCAAGAGACCCAGTACTTC. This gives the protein CASSLGTSGWQETQYF.

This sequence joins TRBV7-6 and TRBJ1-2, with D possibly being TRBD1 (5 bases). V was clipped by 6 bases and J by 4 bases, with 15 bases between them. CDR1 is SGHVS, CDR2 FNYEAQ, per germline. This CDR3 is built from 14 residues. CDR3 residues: CASSSPGVRYGYTF. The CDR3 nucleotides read TGTGCCAGCAGTTCCCCGGGGGTACGCTATGGCTACACCTTC.

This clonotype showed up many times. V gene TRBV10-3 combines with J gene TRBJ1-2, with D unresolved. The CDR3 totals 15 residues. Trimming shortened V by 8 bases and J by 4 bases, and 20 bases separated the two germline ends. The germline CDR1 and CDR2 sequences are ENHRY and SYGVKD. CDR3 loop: CAIGIRRVEGYGYTF. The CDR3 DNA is TGTGCCATCGGCATAAGACGGGTTGAGGGCTATGGCTACACCTTC.

CDR3 region: CSASTSGSPYEQYF. The CDR3 bases are TGCAGTGCTAGCACTAGCGGGAGTCCCTACGAGCAGTACTTC. V gene TRBV20-1 combines with J gene TRBJ2-7; 11 bases fit TRBD2. The length of the CDR3 is 14 residues. Germline V gene lookup returns CDR1 DFQATT and CDR2 SNEGSKA (reference sequence). The ends lost 3 bases at V and 2 bases at J; junction bases unmatched: 3.

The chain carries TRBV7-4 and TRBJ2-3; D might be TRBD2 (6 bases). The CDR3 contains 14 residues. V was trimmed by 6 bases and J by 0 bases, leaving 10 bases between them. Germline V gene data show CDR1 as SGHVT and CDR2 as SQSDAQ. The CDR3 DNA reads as TGTGCCAGCAGACCCGGGACTAGCACAGATACGCAGTATTTT. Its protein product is CASRPGTSTDTQYF.

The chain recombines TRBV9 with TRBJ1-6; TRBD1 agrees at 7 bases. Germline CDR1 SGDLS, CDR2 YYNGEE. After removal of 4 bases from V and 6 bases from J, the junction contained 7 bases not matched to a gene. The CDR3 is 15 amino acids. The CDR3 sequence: CASSPSGQINSPLHF. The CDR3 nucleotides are TGTGCCAGCAGCCCTTCGGGACAGATTAATTCACCCCTCCACTTT.

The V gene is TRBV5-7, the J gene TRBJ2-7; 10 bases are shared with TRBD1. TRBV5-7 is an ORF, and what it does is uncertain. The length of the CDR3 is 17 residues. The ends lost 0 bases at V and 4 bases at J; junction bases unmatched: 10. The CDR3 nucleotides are TGTGCCAGCAGCTTGGAGCTTGGAGGGGGACAGGGGTACGAGCAGTACTTC. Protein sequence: CASSLELGGGQGYEQYF.

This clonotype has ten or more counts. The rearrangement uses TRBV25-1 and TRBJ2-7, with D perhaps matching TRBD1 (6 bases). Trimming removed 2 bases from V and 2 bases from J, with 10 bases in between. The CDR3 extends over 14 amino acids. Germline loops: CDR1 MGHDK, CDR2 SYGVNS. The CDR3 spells CASSEGGRPYEQYF. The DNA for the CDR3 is TGTGCCAGCAGTGAAGGGGGCAGACCCTACGAGCAGTACTTC.

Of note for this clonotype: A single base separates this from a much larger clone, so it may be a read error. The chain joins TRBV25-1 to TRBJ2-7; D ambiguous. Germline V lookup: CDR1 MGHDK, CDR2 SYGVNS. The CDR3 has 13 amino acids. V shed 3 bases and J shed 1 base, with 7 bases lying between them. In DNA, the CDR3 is TGTGCCAGCAGTGAGTACGGTTCCTACGAGCAGTACTTC. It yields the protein CASSEYGSYEQYF.